This T cell receptor (beta chain) was sequenced for a study of blood T cell repertoires in COVID-19 (dated by TCRdb to 2019 to 2021). Regarding the study in general: Samples covering the acute and convalescent phases of COVID-19 were provided by collaborators in the United States, Italy and Spain. Deeply sampled blood TCRbeta repertoires from subjects exposed to, actively infected with, or recovered from COVID-19 were included in the dataset. The prospective study material was composed of cDNA or gDNA derived from T cells, B-cell-depleted T cells, or PBMCs. A de-identified subject ID, COVID-19 status, age in years and sex were almost always included in the sample metadata. The repertoires were released in a freely available public database meant as a resource for research on the immune response to SARS-CoV-2. Where available, HLA class I and class II types were obtained from metadata supplied by the sample provider rather than from assay-based typing. The samples were drawn from two sources: the first 160 participants of the ongoing ImmuneRACE study, and about 1,300 subjects contributed by 6 global collaborators.

Points the paper makes about the study in general: The quantity of clinical and demographic metadata differed by source and by participant and was supplied without curation.

The immunoSEQ Assay, a bias-controlled multiplex PCR, was used to amplify TCRbeta CDR3 regions from genomic DNA. The original pipeline was this. Nucleated cell counts per sample were estimated from amplification of reference gene primers within the assay. To quantify the absolute abundance of each unique TCRbeta CDR3 rearrangement, sequence reads were collapsed and filtered. For each sample, productive Simpson clonality was calculated by taking the square root of Simpson's diversity index across productive rearrangements. The source is immuneACCESS, and TCRdb retained only in-frame sequences with V and J called. Part of the clones is not carried over; for the studies checked, unresolved V genes explain less than half of this, and the remainder is unexplained. Clone size and the V and J calls come from that table; the DNA yielded D and trimming. This sample comprises 250,000 to 350,000 clones, around 83% of them detected only once. Approximately 1.1% of the sample rests with the top ten.

CDR1 and CDR2 (LGHDT, YNNKEL) derive from the germline V gene (reference sequence). The CDR3 numbers 18 residues from cysteine through phenylalanine. Only the CDR3 DNA stays, 54 bases, in frame from base 1. Germline trimming: 0 bases from V, 8 bases from J; junction bases outside gene matches: 10. Whole blood was collected in K2EDTA tubes by collaborating institutions according to the institutions' own protocols. For TCRbeta analysis, collaborators shipped samples in one of three forms: frozen whole blood, isolated PBMCs, or DNA extracted from either of those sample types. As concerns this clone: There is no known antigen for this receptor. Per-base quality was not reported, and no clone a single base away is much larger than it.

This clonotype was sampled from a woman between 45 and 65 years old with acute or convalescent COVID-19. The sequence links TRBV3-1 (or the pseudogene TRBV3-2) to TRBJ2-1, and TRBD2 matches 13 of the central bases. The sequencing input was peripheral blood. The CDR3 amino acid sequence is: CASSQEWLTGTSGDEQFF. In nucleotide form, the sequence is TGTGCCAGCAGCCAAGAGTGGCTGACCGGGACTAGCGGGGATGAGCAGTTCTTC.